Included here is one T cell receptor beta chain sequence, with context. Deletions cut 7 bases from V and 6 bases from J, with 12 bases between. CDR3 length equals 12 residues. This sample is drawn from a study of blood T cell repertoires in COVID-19. Study context: Whether acute or convalescent, the COVID-19 samples came from the United States, Italy and Spain.

Patients in Seattle were enrolled during active infection, then followed longitudinally. Original processing notes: Amplification of reference gene primers provided the estimated nucleated cell counts. Clones were sequenced by immunoSEQ multiplex PCR, and TCRdb holds only the in-frame ones, with some missing. The DNA was the basis for D and trimming; V, J and clone size are from that table. The table includes around 140,000 clones, about 85% detected once. Input material: peripheral blood. The clonotype originates from a human donor with COVID-19, enrolled during active disease. The donor label of this sample is uncertain. J is TRBJ1-2 and V is TRBV12-3 or TRBV12-4; D might be TRBD1 (6 bases). The CDR3 bases are TGTGCCAGCACCAAAAGACAGGATGGCTACACCTTC. Its translation is CASTKRQDGYTF.